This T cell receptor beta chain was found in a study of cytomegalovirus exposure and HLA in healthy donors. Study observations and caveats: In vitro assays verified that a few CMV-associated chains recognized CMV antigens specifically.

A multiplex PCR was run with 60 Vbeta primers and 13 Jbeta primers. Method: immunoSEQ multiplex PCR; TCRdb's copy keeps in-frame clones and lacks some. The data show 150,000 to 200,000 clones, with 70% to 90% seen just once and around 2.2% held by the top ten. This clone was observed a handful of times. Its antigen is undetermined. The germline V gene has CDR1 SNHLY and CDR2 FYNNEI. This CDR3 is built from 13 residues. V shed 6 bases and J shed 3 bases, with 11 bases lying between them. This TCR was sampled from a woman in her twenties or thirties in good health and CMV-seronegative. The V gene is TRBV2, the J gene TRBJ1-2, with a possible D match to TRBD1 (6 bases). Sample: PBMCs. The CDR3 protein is CASSLRGDYGYTF. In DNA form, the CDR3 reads TGTGCCAGCAGCCTCAGGGGAGACTATGGCTACACCTTC.